This entry lists 26 T cell receptor beta chains sequenced from one sample in a study of lymphopenia after photon versus proton radiotherapy. Some clones are missing from TCRdb's copy, which holds only in-frame ones; the method was immunoSEQ multiplex PCR. The data show approximately 24,000 clones, around nine tenths seen once. Sequenced here: peripheral blood, sampled from a patient treated with photon-based radiotherapy. These receptors were obtained from a woman aged 50 to 65 with cholangiocarcinoma.

This chain joins TRBV5-1 and TRBJ2-5; the D gene could be TRBD1 or TRBD2 (5 bases each). The CDR3 consists of 15 residues. Germline V gives CDR1 SGHRS, CDR2 YFSETQ. V lost 5 bases and J lost 4, with 18 bases in between. CDR3 amino acids: CASSTTPGPLETQYF. CDR3 sequence (DNA): TGCGCCAGCAGTACGACCCCGGGACCGCTAGAGACCCAGTACTTC.

The J gene is TRBJ1-2, the V gene TRBV10-3; D gene ambiguous. CDR3 length: 13 residues. V lost 4 bases and J lost 6, with 12 bases in between. Per germline, CDR1 ENHRY and CDR2 SYGVKD. The CDR3 protein is CAISVVEEHGYTF. The CDR3 bases are TGTGCCATCAGTGTGGTCGAAGAGCATGGCTACACCTTC.

The J gene is TRBJ1-1, the V gene TRBV29-1; D perhaps matches TRBD1 (5 bases). This CDR3 is 13 amino acids long. CDR1 and CDR2 (germline): SQVTM, ANQGSEA. The ends were cut back, 4 bases at V and 2 bases at J, with 11 bases in the middle. In DNA form, the CDR3 reads TGCAGCGTTGGTGCAGGGTATAACACTGAAGCTTTCTTT. Amino acids: CSVGAGYNTEAFF.

The rearrangement joins TRBV4-3 to TRBJ1-5; tentatively, D is TRBD1 (5 bases). The CDR3 consists of 18 residues. Germline V CDR1 and CDR2: LGHNA, YSLEER. Trimming left V 0 bases short and J 4 bases short, with 19 bases between. CDR3 sequence reads: CASSQDSWGVVRNQPQHF. CDR3 coding DNA: TGCGCCAGCAGCCAAGATAGTTGGGGGGTGGTTAGAAATCAGCCCCAGCATTTT.

The chain is built from TRBV30 and TRBJ1-2; 9 nucleotides line up with TRBD1. Germline assignment: CDR1 GTSNPN and CDR2 SVGIG (reference sequence). The CDR3 extends over 14 amino acids. The V segment lost 1 base and the J segment 7 bases; nucleotides outside the gene matches: 7. The CDR3 DNA is TGTGCCTGGAGTGGGGGACAGGGCTTCAGTGGCTACACCTTC. Its translation: CAWSGGQGFSGYTF. Variable domain in full (rest from reference TRBV30 and TRBJ1-2): SQTIHQWPATLVQPVGSPLSLECTVEGTSNPNLYWYRQAAGRGLQLLFYSVGIGQISSEVPQNLSASRPQDRQFILSSKKLLLSDSGFYLCAWSGGQGFSGYTFGSGTRLTVV.

The rearrangement links TRBV4-3 to TRBJ1-1; no definite D call. V lost 0 bases, J lost 2 bases, and 7 bases lay in between. Germline values: CDR1 LGHNA, CDR2 YSLEER. This CDR3 comprises 14 residues. The CDR3 bases are TGCGCCAGCAGCCAAGAGGAAATTAACACTGAAGCTTTCTTT. Translation: CASSQEEINTEAFF.

CDR3 in amino acids: CASLHRGQNFGGKNIQYF. CDR3 sequence (DNA): TGTGCCAGCTTACATCGGGGACAGAATTTTGGGGGCAAAAACATTCAGTACTTC. This sequence joins TRBV2 and TRBJ2-4; TRBD1 matches 7 bases. The CDR3 runs to 18 residues. Germline V lookup: CDR1 SNHLY, CDR2 FYNNEI. J lost 3 bases, V lost 8 bases, and 19 bases had no gene match.

The genes are TRBV27 and TRBJ2-7, with 8 bases fitting TRBD1. Trimming cost V 7 bases and J 3 bases; bases outside gene matches: 11. Germline V gene lookup returns CDR1 MNHEY and CDR2 SMNVEV (reference sequence). The CDR3 sequence is 15 residues long. The CDR3 bases are TGTGCCAGCAAGCCGTCGGGGACAGGATTCTACGAGCAGTACTTC. It is translated as CASKPSGTGFYEQYF.

The chain links TRBV30 to TRBJ1-2; D perhaps matches TRBD1 (5 bases). Germline CDR1 and CDR2: GTSNPN and SVGIG (reference sequence). Trimming stripped 5 bases from V and 4 bases from J, with 11 bases between. The CDR3 spans 12 residues. The CDR3 nucleotides are TGTGCCTGGTCTGCAGGGCCCTATGGCTACACCTTC. It codes for CAWSAGPYGYTF.

This sequence joins TRBV6-5 and TRBJ1-2; D is perhaps TRBD1 (6 bases). V lost 2 bases and J lost 4, with 8 bases in between. The germline gives CDR1 MNHEY, CDR2 SVGAGI. This CDR3 is built from 13 residues. The CDR3 region is CASSYTGAYGYTF. Written as DNA, the CDR3 is TGTGCCAGCAGTTACACGGGGGCCTATGGCTACACCTTC.

The rearrangement uses TRBV25-1 and TRBJ1-4; D remains unclear. CDR3 length equals 14 residues. V was shortened by 2 bases and J by 5 bases, with 9 bases between the two germline ends. Per the germline V gene, CDR1 is MGHDK and CDR2 is SYGVNS. CDR3 DNA sequence: TGTGCCAGCAGTGAACGAACGGACAATGAAAAACTGTTTTTT. This translates into CASSERTDNEKLFF.

The chain has TRBV2 and TRBJ1-1; 10 nucleotides align to TRBD1. Germline V gene sequence: CDR1 SNHLY, CDR2 FYNNEI. CDR3 length: 15 residues. V was pared by 3 bases and J by 4 bases, with 5 bases of the junction left unmatched. The CDR3: CASSDWDRGPTEAFF. The CDR3 region has the DNA TGTGCCAGCAGTGACTGGGACAGGGGTCCCACTGAAGCTTTCTTT. Using reference TRBV2 and TRBJ1-1 for the parts outside the CDR3, the full variable domain is EPEVTQTPSHQVTQMGQEVILRCVPISNHLYFYWYRQILGQKVEFLVSFYNNEISEKSEIFDDQFSVERPDGSNFTLKIRSTKLEDSAMYFCASSDWDRGPTEAFFGQGTRLTVV.

The chain's CDR3 is CSVRDRAGNTEAFF. In DNA, the CDR3 is TGCAGCGTCCGGGACAGGGCGGGTAACACTGAAGCTTTCTTT. This chain connects TRBV29-1 to TRBJ1-1; the match to TRBD1 covers 9 bases. Germline V gene lookup returns CDR1 SQVTM and CDR2 ANQGSEA. With 6 bases clipped from V and 2 bases from J, the junction kept 7 bases outside the gene matches. CDR3 size: 14 residues.

This clone was found a few times. The chain couples TRBV7-9 to TRBJ2-7, with TRBD1 identical over 7 bases. V was pared by 5 bases and J by 0 bases, with 7 bases of the junction left unmatched. The CDR3 has 15 amino acids. CDR1 is SEHNR, CDR2 FQNEAQ, per germline (reference sequence). The CDR3 region has the DNA TGTGCCAGCAGCCTACGGGACAGTATCTCCTACGAGCAGTACTTC. It translates to CASSLRDSISYEQYF.

The DNA of the CDR3 is TGTGCCAGCAGTTACACTGAAGCTTTCTTT. This encodes CASSYTEAFF. This rearrangement joins TRBV6-5 to TRBJ1-1, with D hard to call. Trimming took 2 bases from V and 5 from J, leaving 0 bases between them. CDR1 and CDR2 (germline): MNHEY, SVGAGI. This CDR3 has 10 residues.

The chain couples TRBV7-2 to TRBJ1-4, with TRBD1 as a possible D gene (5 bases). Germline V gene sequence: CDR1 SGHTA, CDR2 FQGNSA. With 4 bases removed from V and 0 bases from J, the gap between germline ends came to 12 bases. The CDR3 spans 16 residues. The CDR3 here is CASSWRGDATNEKLFF. In DNA, the CDR3 is TGTGCCAGCAGCTGGAGGGGAGATGCAACTAATGAAAAACTGTTTTTT.

The CDR3 nucleotides read TGCGCCAGCAGCCAAGATCGGACAGGGGGCGAGCAGTACTTC. Amino acid sequence: CASSQDRTGGEQYF. The genes are TRBV4-3 and TRBJ2-7, with 10 positions matching TRBD1. There are 14 residues in the CDR3. V dropped 0 bases and J dropped 6; count of bases not matched to a gene: 2. Germline assignment: CDR1 LGHNA and CDR2 YSLEER.

This chain uses TRBV4-3 with TRBJ2-1; 9 bases map to TRBD2. The V gene end was trimmed by 0 bases and the J gene end by 9 bases; junction bases not matched to a gene: 12. The CDR3 runs to 17 residues. Germline V gene sequence: CDR1 LGHNA, CDR2 YSLEER. CDR3 DNA: TGCGCCAGCAGCCAAGAGTTTAGGGGCGGGGGGGCATCTGAGCAGTTCTTC. It specifies CASSQEFRGGGASEQFF.

The chain is built from TRBV12-5 and TRBJ2-4, with 11 bases aligning to TRBD2. Germline-derived CDR1 and CDR2 are LGHNT and FRNRAP. The CDR3 runs 16 residues. J gave up 8 bases and V 5 bases, and 11 bases lay outside the gene matches. CDR3 DNA sequence: TGTGCTAGTGGTCCCCGACTAGCGGGGCCCGGGGACATTCAGTACTTC. This translates into CASGPRLAGPGDIQYF.

The rearrangement uses TRBV19 and TRBJ1-5; D gene unclear. Germline CDR1 reads LNHDA; CDR2 reads SQIVND (reference sequence). The CDR3 loop spans 15 amino acids. V shed 6 bases and J shed 0 bases, with 12 bases lying between them. CDR3 residues: CASRIGSYSNQPQHF. The CDR3 nucleotides read TGTGCCAGTAGAATTGGGTCCTATAGCAATCAGCCCCAGCATTTT.

This chain connects TRBV11-2 to TRBJ2-7; D is possibly TRBD1 (6 bases). The CDR3 runs to 12 residues. Trimming took off 4 bases at V and 6 bases at J, with 10 bases between the two ends. The germline gives CDR1 SGHAT, CDR2 FQNNGV. The CDR3 is CASSYREREQYF. CDR3 DNA: TGTGCCAGCAGCTACAGGGAGCGCGAGCAGTACTTC.

V and J are TRBV5-1 and TRBJ2-3, with 7 bases fitting TRBD2. Germline CDR1 is SGHRS and CDR2 is YFSETQ. The V and J ends lost 5 bases and 0 bases, in that order; junction bases with no gene match: 15. CDR3 size: 18 residues. CDR3 region: CASRPTGGWTFSTDTQYF. The CDR3 region has the DNA TGCGCCAGCAGACCCACCGGGGGGTGGACTTTTAGCACAGATACGCAGTATTTT.

The chain combines TRBV4-1 with TRBJ1-2; 7 nucleotides align to TRBD1. V lost 0 bases, J lost 8 bases, and 3 bases stayed unmatched. Germline values: CDR1 MGHRA, CDR2 YSYEKL. The CDR3 totals 13 residues. The CDR3 nucleotides read TGCGCCAGCAGCCAAGAACAGGGGATCGGCTACACCTTC. Protein sequence: CASSQEQGIGYTF.

The rearrangement uses TRBV18 and TRBJ1-2; no reliable D call. The length of the CDR3 is 13 residues. From germline, CDR1 is KGHSH and CDR2 LQKENI. V lost 2 bases, J lost 7 bases, and 11 bases lay in between. CDR3 sequence (DNA): TGTGCCAGCTCACCAGGCCCCGGTTCTGGCTACACCTTC. As protein: CASSPGPGSGYTF. The whole variable domain, filled in from reference TRBV18 and TRBJ1-2, reads NAGVMQNPRHLVRRRGQEARLRCSPMKGHSHVYWYRQLPEEGLKFMVYLQKENIIDESGMPKERFSAEFPKEGPSILRIQQVVRGDSAAYFCASSPGPGSGYTFGSGTRLTVV.

This chain links TRBV7-2 with TRBJ1-6, with TRBD1 matching 8 bases. This CDR3 contains 15 residues. CDR1 and CDR2 (germline): SGHTA, FQGNSA. Trimming took 1 base from V and 7 from J; bases not matched to a gene: 3. The CDR3 region has the DNA TGTGCCAGCAGCTTAGGCTGGACAGGGAATTCACCCCTCCACTTT. Translated, it gives CASSLGWTGNSPLHF.

This chain uses TRBV5-6 with TRBJ2-3; 7 bases map to TRBD2. V dropped 4 bases and J dropped 3; count of bases not matched to a gene: 11. Germline CDR1 and CDR2: SGHDT and YYEEEE. CDR3 length equals 16 residues. The CDR3: CASSGTLGLGTDTQYF. As DNA, the CDR3 is TGTGCCAGCAGCGGCACACTAGGACTAGGGACAGATACGCAGTATTTT.